Sequencing of this T cell receptor (beta chain) was carried out in a study of T cell clones after liver transplantation. The overall study: TCRbeta sequencing after a pre-transplant mixed lymphocyte reaction identified graft-donor-reactive clones, later tracked in post-transplant blood.

Study-level points and caveats: Post-transplant, graft-donor-reactive CD4 TCRbeta sequences in blood dropped significantly in most of the 8 subjects.

As concerns this clone: The antigen remains undetermined.

TCRdb keeps only in-frame clones here, not all; method: immunoSEQ multiplex PCR. The sample includes fewer than 110,000 clones, under 90% seen only once; the top ten take less than 3%. V was cut by 1 base and J by 1 base, with 10 bases left in between. The length of the CDR3 is 15 residues. Germline lookup yields CDR1 SGHTA and CDR2 FQGTGA. The material sequenced was CD4+ T cells from blood, taken around 49 months after liver transplant. The sequence was collected from a human patient who received a liver transplant. T cells may partly derive from the graft donor. V usage is TRBV7-3 and J usage is TRBJ1-1, with D perhaps TRBD1 (5 bases). The CDR3, as DNA: TGTGCCAGCAGCTTAATGGGACCGAAGAACACTGAAGCTTTCTTT. Its protein is CASSLMGPKNTEAFF.